Shown below are 21 T cell receptor beta chains from a single sample sequenced in a study of neurological immune-mediated disorders. Each CDR3 protein gets one entry after TCRdb re-called the 5' RACE reads with MiXCR. Among tens of thousands of distinct CDR3 sequences listed, around 4.4% were seen once. Sequenced sample: PBMCs. The receptors originated from a man aged 45-60 years with multiple sclerosis.

This clonotype was detected ten times or more. This chain joins TRBV29-1 and TRBJ2-7; D uncertain. V was cut by 4 bases and J by 1 base, with 5 bases left in between. The CDR3 extends over 11 amino acids. The germline V gene encodes CDR1 SQVTM and CDR2 ANQGSEA. CDR3 sequence: CSVAVSYEQYF. CDR3 DNA sequence: TGCAGCGTTGCCGTTTCCTACGAGCAGTACTTC.

This clonotype was found a few times. V usage is TRBV11-2 and J usage is TRBJ2-7; 10 bases are shared with TRBD2. J was trimmed by 4 bases and V by 5 bases; bases with no gene match: 11. This CDR3 contains 16 residues. Germline V lookup: CDR1 SGHAT, CDR2 FQNNGV. The CDR3 nucleotides read TGTGCCAGCAGCGAAACCGCGGCTAGCGGGAGTTACGAGCAGTACTTC. Translating it yields CASSETAASGSYEQYF.

Ten or more counts support this clonotype. Mismatch with germline at one junction end may stem from a read error. J is TRBJ2-5 and V is TRBV7-9; the match to TRBD2 covers 9 bases. The CDR3 has 11 residues. Germline CDR1 is SEHNR and CDR2 is FQNEAQ (reference sequence). CDR3 coding DNA: TGTGCCAGCAGCTCCGCGGGGGGGCCGGTATTC. Protein sequence: CASSSAGGPVF. The full variable domain, completed using reference TRBV7-9 and TRBJ2-5, is DTGVSQNPRHKITKRGQNVTFRCDPISEHNRLYWYRQTLGQGPEFLTYFQNEAQLEKSRLLSDRFSAERPKGSFSTLEIQRTEQGDSAMYLCASSSAGGPVFGPGTRLLVL.

This clonotype was observed at least ten times. The chain carries TRBV7-8 and TRBJ2-3; D perhaps matches TRBD2 (6 bases). The CDR3 has 13 residues. The V end lost 4 bases, the J end lost 5 bases, and 10 bases lay between the germline ends. CDR1 SGHVS and CDR2 FQNEAQ come from the germline V gene. The CDR3: CASSSHGGDTQYF. CDR3 nucleotide sequence: TGTGCCAGCAGCTCCCACGGGGGAGATACGCAGTATTTT.

This clonotype was seen repeatedly, ten times or more. The rearrangement uses TRBV6-1 and TRBJ1-5, with TRBD1 identical over 7 bases. The germline CDR1 and CDR2 sequences are MNHNS and SASEGT. The CDR3 contains 15 residues. V lost 1 base and J lost 9; bases outside the gene matches: 9. The chain's CDR3 is CASSEEGQLRLPQHF. CDR3 bases: TGTGCCAGCAGTGAAGAGGGACAGCTAAGGTTGCCCCAGCATTTT.

This clonotype occurred many times. The chain couples TRBV28 to TRBJ2-1; D is possibly TRBD2 (5 bases). With 6 bases removed from V and 8 bases from J, the gap between germline ends came to 20 bases. Germline-derived CDR1 and CDR2 are MDHEN and SYDVKM. The CDR3 runs to 15 residues. This CDR3 is CASRRTPSLVDEQFF. The CDR3 bases are TGTGCCAGCAGACGAACGCCATCACTAGTCGATGAGCAGTTCTTC. Full variable domain (rest looked up from reference TRBV28 and TRBJ2-1): DVKVTQSSRYLVKRTGEKVFLECVQDMDHENMFWYRQDPGLGLRLIYFSYDVKMKEKGDIPEGYSVSREKKERFSLILESASTNQTSMYLCASRRTPSLVDEQFFGPGTRLTVL.

This clonotype has a count of ten or more. The rearrangement joins TRBV5-1 to TRBJ1-1, with 12 bases identical to TRBD1. The germline gives CDR1 SGHRS, CDR2 YFSETQ. This CDR3 spans 17 amino acids. The V gene end was trimmed by 4 bases and the J gene end by 1 base; junction bases not matched to a gene: 8. CDR3 sequence: CASSNRDRGRANTEAFF. The CDR3 DNA reads as TGCGCCAGCAGCAACCGGGACAGGGGGCGGGCGAACACTGAAGCTTTCTTT.

Notes on this clonotype: No conserved phenylalanine or tryptophan is present at the end of the CDR3, so a read error is the likely explanation. It is unclear where the CDR3 begins or ends on the DNA, so no DNA is shown, and the CDR3 is as TCRdb lists it. This chain joins TRBV29-1 and TRBJ2-7. The length of the CDR3 is 12 amino acids, counting both ends. CDR1 SQVTM and CDR2 ANQGSEA come from the germline V gene. The CDR3 spells CSVEVADYEQYN.

This clonotype was counted at least ten times. The chain joins TRBV20-1 to TRBJ2-5, with D perhaps assigned TRBD1 or TRBD2 (7 bases each). The CDR3 has 14 residues. The ends were cut back, 4 bases at V and 5 bases at J, with 17 bases in the middle. CDR1 is DFQATT, CDR2 SNEGSKA, per germline (reference sequence). CDR3 DNA: TGCAGTGCTACCGAAGACAGGGAGGGGGAGACCCAGTACTTC. This sequence encodes CSATEDREGETQYF.

This clonotype occurred many times. V and J are TRBV5-1 and TRBJ2-3; D uncertain. V lost 0 bases and J 5 bases, leaving 4 bases between the germline ends. Germline V gene data show CDR1 as SGHRS and CDR2 as YFSETQ. The CDR3 is made up of 12 amino acids. The CDR3 is CASSLVGDTQYF. The CDR3 nucleotides are TGCGCCAGCAGCTTGGTAGGAGATACGCAGTATTTT.

This clonotype was seen more than once but under ten times. The rearrangement joins TRBV4-1 to TRBJ2-3, with a possible D match to TRBD1 (6 bases). The CDR3 totals 14 residues. With 0 bases removed from V and 3 bases from J, the gap between germline ends came to 7 bases. The germline CDR1 and CDR2 sequences are MGHRA and YSYEKL. CDR3 protein: CASSQEGATDTQYF. The CDR3 nucleotides read TGCGCCAGCAGCCAAGAGGGGGCTACAGATACGCAGTATTTT.

The V call is TRBV5-6, the J call TRBJ1-1; 9 bases are a match to TRBD1. Germline trimming cut 2 bases from V and 5 bases from J; bases unmatched to any gene: 4. Looked up from germline, CDR1 is SGHDT and CDR2 is YYEEEE. The CDR3 covers 14 residues. CDR3 residues: CASSFRTGETEAFF. DNA for the CDR3: TGTGCCAGCAGCTTTAGGACAGGGGAGACTGAAGCTTTCTTT.

Many counts were recorded for this clonotype. The chain joins TRBV5-1 to TRBJ2-7; possible D gene TRBD1, 5 bases. The V end lost 3 bases, the J end lost 7 bases, and 11 bases lay between the germline ends. This CDR3 has 12 residues. Germline-derived CDR1 and CDR2 are SGHRS and YFSETQ. For the CDR3, the DNA is TGCGCCAGCAGCTACGTCCCAGGGGAGCAGTACTTC. Amino acids: CASSYVPGEQYF.

Many counts were recorded for this clonotype. The J gene is TRBJ2-1, the V gene TRBV3-1; D is unresolved. CDR1 and CDR2 from the germline V gene are LGHDT and YNNKEL (reference sequence). The CDR3 covers 14 residues. The V end was cut by 3 bases, the J end by 6 bases, with 12 bases between. CDR3: CASSQAYMGNEQFF. The CDR3 bases are TGTGCCAGCAGCCAGGCCTATATGGGCAATGAGCAGTTCTTC.

The table lists this clonotype with a few counts. V is TRBV20-1 and J is TRBJ1-5; no clear D gene. The CDR3 consists of 15 residues. CDR1 and CDR2 from the germline V gene are DFQATT and SNEGSKA (reference sequence). V lost 3 bases to trimming and J lost 5 bases, with 17 bases between them. Here the CDR3 reads CSASPREGWDQPQHF. In nucleotides, the CDR3 is TGCAGTGCTAGCCCGCGGGAGGGTTGGGATCAGCCCCAGCATTTT.

This clonotype appeared many times. The chain couples TRBV5-5 to TRBJ2-7; D may be TRBD2 (5 bases). The ends were cut back, 7 bases at V and 3 bases at J, with 8 bases in the middle. The CDR3 is made up of 11 amino acids. In germline, CDR1 is SGHKS, CDR2 YYEKEE (reference sequence). The CDR3 is CASAEGYEQYF. CDR3 DNA sequence: TGTGCCAGCGCAGAGGGCTACGAGCAGTACTTC.

This clonotype has ten or more counts. The rearrangement links TRBV6-5 to TRBJ2-7; 7 bases fit TRBD2. The V segment lost 6 bases and the J segment 1 base; nucleotides outside the gene matches: 9. Germline CDR1 MNHEY, CDR2 SVGAGI. The CDR3 runs 15 residues. The CDR3 DNA follows: TGTGCCAGCAGCCTCCTTAGCGGGCCGTCCTACGAGCAGTACTTC. It specifies CASSLLSGPSYEQYF.

This clonotype was seen repeatedly, ten times or more. The chain uses TRBV7-9 and TRBJ2-7; 12 nucleotides agree with TRBD2. V gave up 3 bases and J gave up 0 bases; unmatched junction bases: 6. The CDR3 has 17 amino acids. The V gene's germline CDR1 is SEHNR and CDR2 FQNEAQ (reference sequence). The CDR3 loop is CASSFPLTSGSSYEQYF. CDR3 nucleotide sequence: TGTGCCAGCAGCTTCCCTTTGACTAGCGGGAGCTCCTACGAGCAGTACTTC.

A word on this clonotype: One end of the junction varies from germline; a read error may be responsible. This chain links TRBV7-9 with TRBJ1-5; weak D call: TRBD1 (5 bases). Germline V lookup: CDR1 SEHNR, CDR2 FQNEAQ (reference sequence). The CDR3 extends over 16 amino acids. The CDR3 nucleotides read TGTGCCAGCAGCTTAGGTACTGGGGGGAGCAATCAGCCCCAGAATTTT. Translating it yields CASSLGTGGSNQPQNF.

This clonotype was seen at least ten times. The chain links TRBV20-1 to TRBJ1-2, with D tentatively TRBD1 (6 bases). Looked up from germline, CDR1 is DFQATT and CDR2 is SNEGSKA (reference sequence). V was trimmed by 3 bases and J by 7 bases, leaving 15 bases between them. This CDR3 has 13 residues. CDR3 residues: CSARTRGSPGYTF. The DNA of the CDR3 is TGCAGTGCTAGGACCAGGGGAAGCCCTGGCTACACCTTC.

CDR3 sequence (DNA): TGTGCCAGCAGGGGCCCCATTGGAACAAAAACAGATACGCAGTATTTT. This sequence encodes CASRGPIGTKTDTQYF. V usage is TRBV7-9 and J usage is TRBJ2-3, with D uncertain. Germline lookup yields CDR1 SEHNR and CDR2 FQNEAQ (reference sequence). V was cut by 6 bases and J by 3 bases, with 19 bases left in between. This CDR3 has 16 amino acids.